These 24 T cell receptor beta chains share one sample of origin, sequenced in a study of blood T cell repertoires in COVID-19. Using immunoSEQ multiplex PCR, the repertoire was profiled, and TCRdb retains in-frame clones only, with some absent. The data show 350,000 to 450,000 clones, with approximately 92% seen just once and around 1.1% held by the top ten. The sample was PBMCs or T cells enriched from blood (not recorded which). These receptors were taken from a man aged 25 to 40 who had recovered from COVID-19.

V is TRBV4-2 and J is TRBJ1-3; the D gene is possibly TRBD1 (5 bases). Germline CDR1 and CDR2: LGHNA and YNFKEQ. V gave up 0 bases and J gave up 0 bases, with 18 bases separating them. The length of the CDR3 is 19 residues. CDR3 in amino acids: CASSQDKRDGRDSGNTIYF. For the CDR3, the DNA is TGTGCCAGCAGCCAAGATAAGAGGGACGGGCGGGACTCTGGAAACACCATATATTTT.

This chain links TRBV3-1 (or the pseudogene TRBV3-2) with TRBJ2-3, with TRBD2 matching 9 bases. Trimming took 4 bases from V and 3 from J; bases not matched to a gene: 5. This CDR3 region has 15 residues. CDR1 and CDR2 from the germline V gene are LGHDT and YNNKEL (reference sequence). CDR3 sequence (DNA): TGTGCCAGCAGCCCTGGCGGGAGGGCAACAGATACGCAGTATTTT. It translates to CASSPGGRATDTQYF.

This clone is a singleton in its sample. J is TRBJ2-2 and V is TRBV2; TRBD1 aligns across 7 bases. The CDR3 length is 15 residues. The V and J ends lost 6 bases and 4 bases, in that order; junction bases with no gene match: 8. CDR1 and CDR2 from the germline V gene are SNHLY and FYNNEI. The CDR3 DNA is TGTGCCAGCAGATTAGGACAGGCCGGCACCGGGGAGCTGTTTTTT. Translating gives CASRLGQAGTGELFF.

The chain combines TRBV14 with TRBJ1-4, with TRBD1 identical over 7 bases. V shed 0 bases and J 8 bases; nucleotides not matched to a gene: 12. From germline, CDR1 is SGHDN and CDR2 FVKESK. The CDR3 is 17 residues long. This CDR3 is CASSQEFIGQGGEKLFF. The CDR3 region has the DNA TGTGCCAGCAGCCAAGAATTCATCGGGCAGGGGGGAGAAAAACTGTTTTTT. Full variable domain (remainder filled in from reference TRBV14 and TRBJ1-4): EAGVTQFPSHSVIEKGQTVTLRCDPISGHDNLYWYRRVMGKEIKFLLHFVKESKQDESGMPNNRFLAERTGGTYSTLKVQPAELEDSGVYFCASSQEFIGQGGEKLFFGSGTQLSVL.

The genes are TRBV5-6 and TRBJ1-6; 7 nucleotides line up with TRBD1. V was pared by 2 bases and J by 13 bases, with 9 bases of the junction left unmatched. The CDR3 contains 14 residues. Germline-derived CDR1 and CDR2 are SGHDT and YYEEEE. This CDR3 reads CASSLGRGGLPLHF. The CDR3 nucleotides read TGTGCCAGCAGCTTAGGTAGAGGGGGCCTTCCCCTCCACTTT.

The table lists this clone with a few counts. This rearrangement joins TRBV12-3 or TRBV12-4 to TRBJ2-1, with 7 bases lining up with TRBD1. CDR3 length: 13 residues. Trimming cost V 6 bases and J 6 bases; bases outside gene matches: 5. Written as DNA, the CDR3 is TGTGCCAGCAGCGGACAGGTGGGCAATGAGCAGTTCTTC. Its protein is CASSGQVGNEQFF.

A few counts support this clone. The chain couples TRBV7-9 to TRBJ2-5; 7 bases line up with TRBD1. Per germline, CDR1 SEHNR and CDR2 FQNEAQ (reference sequence). The CDR3 totals 11 residues. V lost 5 bases, J lost 12 bases, and 6 bases stayed unmatched. Here the CDR3 DNA reads TGTGCCAGCAGCGTCGACAGGGTTAAGTACTTC. This encodes CASSVDRVKYF.

The chain is built from TRBV6-2 or TRBV6-3 and TRBJ2-1; 12 nucleotides match TRBD2. The V gene's germline CDR1 is MNHEY and CDR2 SVGEGT. V shed 5 bases, J shed 1 base, and the junction held 3 bases outside the gene matches. The CDR3 sequence is 16 residues long. The CDR3, as DNA: TGTGCCAGCAGTCGAGGACTAGCGGGGTCCTACAATGAGCAGTTCTTC. This gives the protein CASSRGLAGSYNEQFF.

This clone was observed a handful of times. V and J are TRBV7-2 and TRBJ1-1; weak D call: TRBD1 (5 bases). This CDR3 is 15 amino acids long. Germline loops: CDR1 SGHTA, CDR2 FQGNSA. V dropped 7 bases and J dropped 5 bases, with 20 bases sitting between them. CDR3 in amino acids: CASIAPAGKMTEAFF. In DNA form, the CDR3 reads TGTGCCAGCATCGCCCCGGCAGGGAAGATGACTGAAGCTTTCTTT. Full variable domain (remainder filled in from reference TRBV7-2 and TRBJ1-1): GAGVSQSPSNKVTEKGKDVELRCDPISGHTALYWYRQSLGQGLEFLIYFQGNSAPDKSGLPSDRFSAERTGGSVSTLTIQRTQQEDSAVYLCASIAPAGKMTEAFFGQGTRLTVV.

The V gene is TRBV24-1, the J gene TRBJ1-2; the match to TRBD1 covers 9 bases. Trimming at V came to 4 bases and at J to 7 bases, leaving 6 bases not matched to a gene. The CDR3 length is 14 residues. The germline V gene encodes CDR1 KGHDR and CDR2 SFDVKD. Here the CDR3 reads CATSDYRDRVGYTF. The CDR3 nucleotides are TGTGCCACCAGTGACTACCGGGACAGGGTTGGCTACACCTTC.

V is TRBV7-6 and J is TRBJ2-7; D not resolved. The CDR3 spans 13 residues. V was clipped by 3 bases and J by 3 bases, with 9 bases between them. In germline, CDR1 is SGHVS, CDR2 FNYEAQ. The CDR3 nucleotides read TGTGCCAGCAGCTTGAACCCCAGCTACGAGCAGTACTTC. The encoded protein is CASSLNPSYEQYF. Full variable domain (outside the CDR3, taken from reference TRBV7-6 and TRBJ2-7): GAGVSQSPRYKVTKRGQDVALRCDPISGHVSLYWYRQALGQGPEFLTYFNYEAQQDKSGLPNDRFSAERPEGSISTLTIQRTEQRDSAMYRCASSLNPSYEQYFGPGTRLTVT.

The chain has TRBV10-3 and TRBJ2-7; 10 nucleotides align to TRBD2. Trimming cost V 10 bases and J 1 base; bases outside gene matches: 10. This CDR3 comprises 15 residues. The germline CDR1 and CDR2 sequences are ENHRY and SYGVKD. The CDR3, as DNA: TGTGCCACCCTCCCCACTAGCGGGGAATCCTACGAGCAGTACTTC. Translated, it gives CATLPTSGESYEQYF.

The CDR3 region is CASRKREAGEQFF. The CDR3 DNA sequence: TGCGCCAGCCGCAAGCGGGAGGCTGGTGAGCAGTTCTTC. The chain links TRBV10-2 to TRBJ2-1, with 9 bases that match TRBD2. Germline CDR1 is WSHSY and CDR2 is SAAADI. The CDR3 contains 13 residues. V lost 8 bases and J lost 9; bases outside the gene matches: 8.

The gene calls are TRBV27 and TRBJ2-2; 8 positions agree with TRBD1. V gave up 9 bases and J gave up 3 bases; unmatched junction bases: 12. Germline V gene data show CDR1 as MNHEY and CDR2 as SMNVEV (reference sequence). This CDR3 is 16 amino acids long. In nucleotides, the CDR3 is TGTGCCAGTAACGCTGGCCGGACAGGGTACACCGGGGAGCTGTTTTTT. Translated, it gives CASNAGRTGYTGELFF.

The chain recombines TRBV10-3 with TRBJ1-3; D is uncertain. The CDR3 sequence is 10 residues long. Germline V CDR1 and CDR2: ENHRY, SYGVKD. The V end lost 8 bases, the J end lost 9 bases, and 8 bases lay between the germline ends. CDR3 amino acids: CAIGGITIYF. The CDR3 coding sequence is TGTGCCATCGGCGGGATCACCATATATTTT.

The chain is built from TRBV5-1 and TRBJ2-1; 14 nucleotides line up with TRBD2. Unmatched junction bases numbered 4, after V lost 4 bases and J lost 7 bases. The germline V gene has CDR1 SGHRS and CDR2 YFSETQ. The CDR3 covers 15 residues. The DNA for the CDR3 is TGCGCCAGCAGCGGGGGACTAGCGGGAGCAAATGAGCAGTTCTTC. This encodes CASSGGLAGANEQFF.

This clone appeared a few times. The chain employs TRBV11-2 and TRBJ1-1; 10 positions match TRBD1. Trimming took 5 bases from V and 1 from J; bases not matched to a gene: 10. Germline loops: CDR1 SGHAT, CDR2 FQNNGV. The CDR3 is 17 residues long. In nucleotides, the CDR3 is TGTGCCAGCAGCCCCGGATGGACAGGGGGAGAGAACACTGAAGCTTTCTTT. Translated, it gives CASSPGWTGGENTEAFF.

This chain links TRBV15 with TRBJ2-5; D remains unclear. This CDR3 region has 12 residues. From germline, CDR1 is LNHNV and CDR2 YYDKDF (reference sequence). V was cut by 0 bases and J by 9 bases, with 8 bases left in between. CDR3 protein: CATSRDQAPQYF. CDR3 in DNA: TGTGCCACCAGCAGAGACCAGGCACCCCAGTACTTC.

This sequence joins TRBV7-9 and TRBJ2-7, with a possible D match to TRBD2 (5 bases). The CDR3 runs 16 residues. Trimming stripped 2 bases from V and 2 bases from J, with 16 bases between. The germline CDR1 and CDR2 sequences are SEHNR and FQNEAQ (reference sequence). CDR3 coding DNA: TGTGCCAGCAGCTTAACCCATGCGGGTCTCACCTACGAGCAGTACTTC. Encoded protein: CASSLTHAGLTYEQYF.

The V gene is TRBV2, the J gene TRBJ1-5; perhaps TRBD1 as D (6 bases). The V and J ends lost 1 base and 6 bases respectively, with 13 bases between them. CDR1 is SNHLY, CDR2 FYNNEI, per germline. There are 15 residues in the CDR3. The CDR3 DNA reads as TGTGCCAGCAGTGAAGGAGGGGGGGAACGTCAGCCCCAGCATTTT. Protein: CASSEGGGERQPQHF.

This chain connects TRBV7-9 to TRBJ1-5, with TRBD1 matching over 7 bases. Germline CDR1 SEHNR, CDR2 FQNEAQ (reference sequence). The CDR3 consists of 13 residues. V lost 6 bases, J lost 5 bases, and 4 bases stayed unmatched. The CDR3 region has the DNA TGTGCCAGCAGGGGACAGCCCGATCAGCCCCAGCATTTT. Translated, it gives CASRGQPDQPQHF.

The chain employs TRBV5-1 and TRBJ2-3, with 9 bases that match TRBD2. J gave up 3 bases and V 0 bases, and 5 bases lay outside the gene matches. This CDR3 is built from 16 residues. CDR1 and CDR2 (germline): SGHRS, YFSETQ. CDR3 protein: CASSLVLAGPTDTQYF. The CDR3 nucleotides read TGCGCCAGCAGCTTGGTGCTAGCGGGACCAACAGATACGCAGTATTTT.

V usage is TRBV10-3 and J usage is TRBJ2-1; perhaps TRBD1 as D (5 bases). The CDR3 contains 12 residues. Trimming removed 5 bases at V and 8 bases at J, with 10 bases between. Germline V CDR1 and CDR2: ENHRY, SYGVKD. The CDR3 is CAISPGSDEQFF. Here the CDR3 DNA reads TGTGCCATCAGTCCAGGGTCGGATGAGCAGTTCTTC.

This sequence joins TRBV11-2 and TRBJ2-1; D possibly corresponds to TRBD2 (6 bases). This CDR3 comprises 17 residues. Germline-derived CDR1 and CDR2 are SGHAT and FQNNGV. Trimming pared 3 bases from V and 4 bases from J, leaving 19 bases between. In DNA form, the CDR3 reads TGTGCCAGCAGCTTTTGGAGTAGTATGGCGGGGTACAATGAGCAGTTCTTC. It yields the protein CASSFWSSMAGYNEQFF.